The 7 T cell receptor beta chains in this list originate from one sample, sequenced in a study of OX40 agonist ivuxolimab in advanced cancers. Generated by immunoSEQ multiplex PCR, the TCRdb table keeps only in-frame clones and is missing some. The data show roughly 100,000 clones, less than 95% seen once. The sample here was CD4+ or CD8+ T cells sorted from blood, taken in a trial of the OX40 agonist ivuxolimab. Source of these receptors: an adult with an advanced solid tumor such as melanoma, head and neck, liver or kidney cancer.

CDR3 amino acids: CASSLQISGNTIYF. In DNA, the CDR3 is TGTGCCAGCAGTTTACAGATCTCTGGAAACACCATATATTTT. V and J are TRBV28 and TRBJ1-3; the D is unclear. Trimming removed 2 bases at V and 0 bases at J, with 5 bases between. In germline, CDR1 is MDHEN, CDR2 SYDVKM. The CDR3 has 14 amino acids.

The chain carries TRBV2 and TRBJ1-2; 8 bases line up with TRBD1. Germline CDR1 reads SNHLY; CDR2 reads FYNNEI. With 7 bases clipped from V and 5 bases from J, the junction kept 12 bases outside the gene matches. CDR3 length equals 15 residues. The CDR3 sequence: CASTLRTGYTYGYTF. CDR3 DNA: TGTGCCAGCACCCTACGGACAGGGTACACTTATGGCTACACCTTC.

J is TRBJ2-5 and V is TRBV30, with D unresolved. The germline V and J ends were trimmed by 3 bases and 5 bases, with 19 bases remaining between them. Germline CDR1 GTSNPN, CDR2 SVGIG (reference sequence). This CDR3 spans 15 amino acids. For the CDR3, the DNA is TGTGCCTGGAGCAAATTACGGACCACGCGGGAGACCCAGTACTTC. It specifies CAWSKLRTTRETQYF.

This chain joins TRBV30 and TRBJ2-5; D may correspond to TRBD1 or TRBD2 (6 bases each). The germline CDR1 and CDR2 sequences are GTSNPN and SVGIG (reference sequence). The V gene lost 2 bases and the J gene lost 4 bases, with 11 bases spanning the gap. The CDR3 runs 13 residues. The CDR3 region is CAWSRGLRETQYF. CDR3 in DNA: TGTGCCTGGAGTCGGGGGCTTCGAGAGACCCAGTACTTC.

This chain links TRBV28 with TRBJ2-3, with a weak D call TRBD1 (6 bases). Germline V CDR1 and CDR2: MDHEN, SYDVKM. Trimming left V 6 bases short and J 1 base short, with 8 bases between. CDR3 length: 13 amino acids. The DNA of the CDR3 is TGTGCCAGCAGGACAGGTGGCACAGATACGCAGTATTTT. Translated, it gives CASRTGGTDTQYF.

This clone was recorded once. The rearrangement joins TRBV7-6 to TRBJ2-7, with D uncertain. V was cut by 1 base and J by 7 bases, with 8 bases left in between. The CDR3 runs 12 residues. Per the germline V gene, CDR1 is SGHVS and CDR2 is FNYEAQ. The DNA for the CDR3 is TGTGCCAGCAGCTTAGATGTGGGGGAGCAGTACTTC. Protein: CASSLDVGEQYF.

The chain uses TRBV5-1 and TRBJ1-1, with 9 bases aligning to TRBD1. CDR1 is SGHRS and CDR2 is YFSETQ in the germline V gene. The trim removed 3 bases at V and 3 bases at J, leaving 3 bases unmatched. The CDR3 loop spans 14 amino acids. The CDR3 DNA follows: TGCGCCAGCAGCTGGGACAGGGTCGACACTGAAGCTTTCTTT. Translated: CASSWDRVDTEAFF.